This T cell receptor beta chain was captured in a study of Ad26.COV2.S vaccination and SARS-CoV-2 variants. As for the study in general: Participants got Ad26.COV2.S intramuscularly, once or twice 56 days apart.

Of note for this clone: Its antigen is as yet unknown.

Study outcomes and limitations: The TCR-based breadth and depth measures might underestimate overall T cell responses. Similar non-spike TCR breadth was observed in recipients of vaccine and of placebo.

The repertoire was sequenced with immunoSEQ multiplex PCR; TCRdb's copy has only in-frame clones and lacks some. Of hundreds of thousands of clones in the sample, approximately 88% were seen once. Treatment indicated: around 19 received Ad26.COV2.S at low or high dose, single or two shots; about 5 received placebo; per-sample allocation not given. After the first vaccine or placebo injection, samples were drawn on day 63. A Boston donor was an adult aged 18-55 years. Deletions cut 4 bases from V and 7 bases from J, with 16 bases between. This CDR3 is 14 amino acids long. The germline gives CDR1 MNHNY, CDR2 SVGAGI (reference sequence).

The rearrangement uses TRBV6-6 and TRBJ1-1; D may be TRBD1 (6 bases). The material sequenced was peripheral blood, taken in a trial of Ad26.COV2.S vaccine versus placebo. This clonotype was sampled from a person between 18 and 65 years old who received the Ad26.COV2.S COVID-19 vaccine or a placebo. The CDR3 sequence: CASSFHRTALEAFF. The DNA for the CDR3 is TGTGCCAGCAGTTTCCACCGGACAGCCCTTGAAGCTTTCTTT.